This TCR beta chain originates from a study of cytomegalovirus exposure and HLA in healthy donors. As for the study in general: From donors who were HLA-typed, an early data release held 65 million to 85 million unique TCRs.

All donors participated as healthy donors of bone marrow. The PCR had 60 Vbeta and 13 Jbeta primers. Here immunoSEQ multiplex PCR was the method, and the copy in TCRdb shows in-frame clones only, minus some. The sample gives roughly 36,000 clones, 80% of which show up once; approximately 5.6% is in the top ten. Trimming took off 4 bases at V and 4 bases at J, with 16 bases between the two ends. Germline V gene lookup returns CDR1 MNHNS and CDR2 SASEGT. This CDR3 comprises 16 residues. The sequenced material came from PBMCs. This TCR derives from a male donor in good health and CMV-seronegative. This chain uses TRBV6-1 with TRBJ2-2, with TRBD1 as a possible D gene (6 bases). CDR3 in DNA: TGTGCCAGCAGTGCCCACAGGGCGAGTAGCACCGGGGAGCTGTTTTTT. Its translation: CASSAHRASSTGELFF.